The present T cell receptor beta chain was sequenced within a study of cytomegalovirus exposure and HLA in healthy donors. Primers: 60 Vbeta forward and 13 Jbeta reverse. The assay was immunoSEQ multiplex PCR, and TCRdb's table has in-frame clones only and misses some. The sample yields about 160,000 clones, roughly 80% seen once. There are 15 residues in the CDR3. V dropped 6 bases and J dropped 2 bases, with 17 bases sitting between them. Germline values: CDR1 MNHEY, CDR2 SVGAGI. Note on this clone: The antigen remains undetermined.

The study, taken as a whole, reports: In a later analysis, TCR association rates varied by HLA locus: DRB1 most, HLA-C fewest. Only CMV serostatus was available as immune exposure information.

Sequenced: PBMCs. The rearrangement joins TRBV6-5 to TRBJ2-7, with D possibly matching TRBD1 (6 bases). This receptor was taken from a male donor in good health and CMV-seropositive. CDR3 sequence (DNA): TGTGCCAGCAGGGGGGCCGGGACGCCTACCTACGAGCAGTACTTC. Translated: CASRGAGTPTYEQYF.